The 30 T cell receptor beta chains reported below all come from one sample, sequenced in a study of blood T cells in healthy people across ages. Through a sample-barcoded 5' primer and a J-beta primer mix, a second PCR was run for roughly 7 to 12 cycles. A single record per CDR3 protein comes from TCRdb applying MiXCR to the 5' RACE reads. The sample has about 640,000 distinct CDR3 sequences; under 30% are singletons. The sample taken for sequencing was blood. These receptors were collected from a woman of 80 years or more in good health.

The chain has TRBV20-1 and TRBJ2-2, with D tentatively TRBD2 (6 bases). Germline lookup yields CDR1 DFQATT and CDR2 SNEGSKA (reference sequence). This CDR3 region has 16 residues. V dropped 0 bases and J dropped 0 bases, with 11 bases sitting between them. CDR3 in amino acids: CSARDGGYANTGELFF. The CDR3 DNA reads TGCAGTGCTAGAGATGGAGGGTACGCGAACACCGGGGAGCTGTTTTTT.

Note on this clonotype: A read error is possible here, since a much larger clone lies one base away. The chain carries TRBV7-3 and TRBJ1-2; D unclear. Germline V gene data show CDR1 as SGHTA and CDR2 as FQGTGA. The CDR3 has 13 amino acids. The CDR3 sequence is CTSSLRAATGYTF. DNA for the CDR3: TGTACCAGCAGCTTGAGGGCAGCAACTGGCTACACCTTC.

This clonotype was counted many times. This chain links TRBV7-2 with TRBJ2-3; 7 nucleotides align to TRBD2. The trim removed 2 bases at V and 2 bases at J, leaving 4 bases unmatched. CDR3 length: 15 residues. CDR1 and CDR2 (germline): SGHTA, FQGNSA. CDR3 nucleotide sequence: TGTGCCAGCAGCTTAAACGGACTAGTCACAGATACGCAGTATTTT. It is translated as CASSLNGLVTDTQYF. Looking up the rest from reference TRBV7-2 and TRBJ2-3 gives the full variable domain: GAGVSQSPSNKVTEKGKDVELRCDPISGHTALYWYRQSLGQGLEFLIYFQGNSAPDKSGLPSDRFSAERTGGSVSTLTIQRTQQEDSAVYLCASSLNGLVTDTQYFGPGTRLTVL.

This clonotype was observed many times. The J gene is TRBJ2-7, the V gene TRBV28; 9 bases match TRBD1. This CDR3 has 17 amino acids. CDR1 is MDHEN, CDR2 SYDVKM, per germline. Unmatched junction bases numbered 16, after V lost 5 bases and J lost 5 bases. CDR3 in DNA: TGTGCCAGCAGTAGTTTTCGACTGACAGGGGGTAGCAACGAGCAGTACTTC. Protein sequence: CASSSFRLTGGSNEQYF.

This clonotype was observed many times. This chain uses TRBV29-1 with TRBJ2-7, with 8 nucleotides matching TRBD1. This CDR3 region has 13 residues. With V trimmed by 1 base and J by 2 bases, 1 base remained unmatched. CDR1 is SQVTM and CDR2 is ANQGSEA in the germline V gene. As DNA, the CDR3 is TGCAGCGTTGAAGCACAGGGGGCCTACGAGCAGTACTTC. It yields the protein CSVEAQGAYEQYF.

CDR3 bases: TGTGCCAGCAGCTACCGGCGGGGGACTGAAGCTTTCTTT. Its protein product is CASSYRRGTEAFF. The J gene is TRBJ1-1, the V gene TRBV11-2; maybe TRBD1 (5 bases). The germline V and J ends were trimmed by 4 bases and 5 bases, with 11 bases remaining between them. The CDR3 consists of 13 residues. Germline V lookup: CDR1 SGHAT, CDR2 FQNNGV.

The rearrangement links TRBV6-2 or TRBV6-3 to TRBJ2-1, with a tentative D call TRBD2 (5 bases). TRBJ2-7 explains the end of the DNA better; the J call may be wrong. The CDR3 has 12 residues. CDR1 and CDR2 (germline): MNHEY, SVGEGT. The CDR3 spells CASSYPEREQYF. The CDR3, as DNA: TGTGCCAGCAGTTACCCCGAGCGGGAGCAGTACTTC.

Worth noting for this clonotype: The conserved phenylalanine or tryptophan is not found at the CDR3 terminus, so this likely reflects a read error. The chain is built from TRBV24-1 and TRBJ2-5; 7 bases line up with TRBD2. This CDR3 has 17 residues. V lost 3 bases and J lost 3; bases outside the gene matches: 12. Per the germline V gene, CDR1 is KGHDR and CDR2 is SFDVKD. CDR3 sequence: CATSDPGRGEREETQYY. The CDR3 nucleotides are TGTGCCACCAGTGATCCTGGTCGGGGGGAAAGAGAAGAGACCCAGTACTAC.

This clonotype was seen more than once but under ten times. With a much larger clone just one base away, this may be a read error. This chain joins TRBV5-1 and TRBJ2-1; unclear D gene. This CDR3 spans 12 amino acids. Trimming left V 3 bases short and J 8 bases short, with 9 bases between. Germline V gene sequence: CDR1 SGHRS, CDR2 YFSETQ. CDR3 sequence: CASSWVLDEQFF. For the CDR3, the DNA is TGCGCCAGCAGCTGGGTCCTCGATGAGCAGTTCTTC.

This clonotype has at least ten counts. The chain uses TRBV20-1 and TRBJ1-2; D uncertain. V was pared by 4 bases and J by 5 bases, with 11 bases between. Looked up from germline, CDR1 is DFQATT and CDR2 is SNEGSKA (reference sequence). The CDR3 spans 12 residues. CDR3 sequence (DNA): TGCAGTGCTATCGAGGGAATTTATGGCTACACCTTC. It is translated as CSAIEGIYGYTF.

This clonotype occurred many times. This chain links TRBV28 with TRBJ2-4, with a possible D match to TRBD1 (5 bases). From germline, CDR1 is MDHEN and CDR2 SYDVKM. V gave up 3 bases and J gave up 5 bases, with 11 bases separating them. This CDR3 contains 14 residues. The DNA of the CDR3 is TGTGCCAGCAGTTTGTGGCAGGGTGAAAACATTCAGTACTTC. Protein product: CASSLWQGENIQYF. Together with reference TRBV28 and TRBJ2-4, the CDR3 gives the full variable domain: DVKVTQSSRYLVKRTGEKVFLECVQDMDHENMFWYRQDPGLGLRLIYFSYDVKMKEKGDIPEGYSVSREKKERFSLILESASTNQTSMYLCASSLWQGENIQYFGAGTRLSVL.

The gene calls are TRBV10-3 and TRBJ2-2, with 7 nucleotides matching TRBD1. J was trimmed by 7 bases and V by 9 bases; bases with no gene match: 11. This CDR3 contains 14 residues. Per germline, CDR1 ENHRY and CDR2 SYGVKD. This CDR3 reads CAMGTTGLSGELFF. The DNA of the CDR3 is TGTGCCATGGGAACGACAGGGTTGAGCGGGGAGCTGTTTTTT.

This clonotype has at least ten counts. This rearrangement joins TRBV2 to TRBJ2-7; maybe TRBD2 (5 bases). Trimming took 5 bases from V and 3 from J, leaving 14 bases between them. The germline CDR1 and CDR2 sequences are SNHLY and FYNNEI. The CDR3 loop spans 14 amino acids. The CDR3 DNA sequence: TGTGCCAGCAGTTCCGGGATAATCCTCTACGAGCAGTACTTC. Protein sequence: CASSSGIILYEQYF.

This clonotype was seen many times. This chain joins TRBV4-3 and TRBJ2-7, with a weak D call TRBD2 (5 bases). This CDR3 is 15 amino acids long. The V end lost 0 bases, the J end lost 2 bases, and 11 bases lay between the germline ends. The germline V gene has CDR1 LGHNA and CDR2 YSLEER. CDR3 loop: CASSQERVGAYEQYF. As DNA, the CDR3 is TGCGCCAGCAGCCAAGAACGGGTGGGAGCCTACGAGCAGTACTTC.

This clonotype has just a few counts. The V gene is TRBV6-1, the J gene TRBJ1-5; D uncertain. Trimming stripped 2 bases from V and 4 bases from J, with 9 bases between. CDR1 is MNHNS, CDR2 SASEGT, per germline. The CDR3 contains 14 residues. The CDR3 DNA reads as TGTGCCAGCAGTGAATTAGTTGGGAATCAGCCCCAGCATTTT. Its protein is CASSELVGNQPQHF.

This clonotype was counted many times. This rearrangement joins TRBV11-1 to TRBJ1-2; D remains ambiguous. CDR1 and CDR2 from the germline V gene are SGHAT and FQDESV (reference sequence). The CDR3 is made up of 14 amino acids. V was pared by 1 base and J by 4 bases, with 10 bases between. CDR3 in DNA: TGTGCCAGCAGCTTAGAAGACTCCCCCTATGGCTACACCTTC. Protein sequence: CASSLEDSPYGYTF.

The table lists this clonotype with many counts. This chain uses TRBV20-1 with TRBJ2-4; TRBD2 matches at 16 bases. This CDR3 is 19 amino acids long. J lost 0 bases, V lost 1 base, and 6 bases had no gene match. Germline assignment: CDR1 DFQATT and CDR2 SNEGSKA (reference sequence). Here the CDR3 reads CSARVPGLAGGVAKNIQYF. The CDR3 DNA reads as TGCAGTGCTAGAGTCCCGGGACTAGCGGGGGGGGTAGCCAAAAACATTCAGTACTTC.

This clonotype was detected many times. V gene TRBV5-1 combines with J gene TRBJ2-1; D call uncertain. V lost 0 bases to trimming and J lost 5 bases, with 3 bases between them. The CDR3 is 12 amino acids. Germline V CDR1 and CDR2: SGHRS, YFSETQ. The CDR3 spells CASSLVDNEQFF. In nucleotides, the CDR3 is TGCGCCAGCAGCTTGGTAGACAATGAGCAGTTCTTC.

This CDR3 is CASSPMNRGYNEQFF. The CDR3 nucleotides read TGTGCCAGCTCACCGATGAACAGAGGCTACAATGAGCAGTTCTTC. The chain uses TRBV18 and TRBJ2-1, with D hard to call. V shed 3 bases and J shed 3 bases, with 12 bases lying between them. The CDR3 has 15 amino acids. The germline CDR1 and CDR2 sequences are KGHSH and LQKENI.

Of note for this clonotype: Compared with germline, one end of the junction differs, possibly owing to a read error. The chain carries TRBV3-1 and TRBJ2-3; D is perhaps TRBD1 (6 bases). Germline V gene lookup returns CDR1 LGHDT and CDR2 YNNKEL (reference sequence). The CDR3 spans 15 residues. CDR3 region: CAGSQGHPTADTQYF. CDR3 DNA sequence: TGTGCCGGCAGCCAGGGGCACCCCACGGCAGATACGCAGTATTTT.

This clonotype was detected ten times or more. The chain recombines TRBV20-1 with TRBJ1-6; D remains ambiguous. Germline V lookup: CDR1 DFQATT, CDR2 SNEGSKA (reference sequence). CDR3 length: 16 residues. V lost 0 bases, J lost 7 bases, and 16 bases lay in between. This CDR3 reads CSARDPSDAANSPLHF. The DNA for the CDR3 is TGCAGTGCTAGAGATCCGTCGGACGCGGCCAATTCACCCCTCCACTTT.

There are many counts of this clonotype. V gene TRBV5-1 combines with J gene TRBJ2-3; no firm D call. Germline V lookup: CDR1 SGHRS, CDR2 YFSETQ. Trimming left V 1 base short and J 9 bases short, with 12 bases between. CDR3 length: 13 residues. The CDR3 sequence is CASSLISENTQYF. In DNA, the CDR3 is TGCGCCAGCAGCTTGATCAGCGAAAACACGCAGTATTTT.

This clonotype occurred once. The junction differs from germline at one of its ends, possibly a read error. The V gene is TRBV4-1, the J gene TRBJ2-6; D remains unclear. Germline loops: CDR1 MGHRA, CDR2 YSYEKL. CDR3 length: 18 residues. CDR3: CASGRLGDPFSRANVLTF. The CDR3, as DNA: TGCGCCAGCGGTCGCCTAGGAGACCCCTTCTCTCGGGCCAACGTCCTGACTTTC.

This clonotype has ten or more counts. The V gene is TRBV28, the J gene TRBJ2-4; 9 bases fit TRBD1. This CDR3 has 18 residues. The J segment lost 0 bases and the V segment lost 0 bases, leaving 6 bases of the junction unmatched. The germline gives CDR1 MDHEN, CDR2 SYDVKM. This CDR3 reads CASSLWDRGTVAKNIQYF. Written as DNA, the CDR3 is TGTGCCAGCAGTTTATGGGACAGGGGAACTGTAGCCAAAAACATTCAGTACTTC.

The rearrangement joins TRBV20-1 to TRBJ2-7; 8 bases are shared with TRBD1. With V trimmed by 6 bases and J by 5 bases, 12 bases remained unmatched. Per germline, CDR1 DFQATT and CDR2 SNEGSKA (reference sequence). The CDR3 extends over 14 amino acids. The CDR3: CSANARGPVHEQYF. Written as DNA, the CDR3 is TGCAGTGCAAACGCCAGGGGGCCCGTTCACGAGCAGTACTTC.

This clonotype was observed at least ten times. V usage is TRBV29-1 and J usage is TRBJ2-7; D might be TRBD1 or TRBD2, each matching 5 bases. Trimming removed 5 bases from V and 1 base from J, with 15 bases in between. CDR3 length: 14 residues. Germline V gene sequence: CDR1 SQVTM, CDR2 ANQGSEA. The CDR3 spells CSVRRGVASYEQYF. The CDR3 bases are TGCAGCGTTAGAAGGGGTGTAGCGTCCTACGAGCAGTACTTC.

This clonotype turned up a few times. The chain links TRBV6-1 to TRBJ2-2; 7 bases fit TRBD1. Germline V gene sequence: CDR1 MNHNS, CDR2 SASEGT. This CDR3 is built from 14 residues. V was pared by 6 bases and J by 4 bases, with 5 bases of the junction left unmatched. The DNA for the CDR3 is TGTGCCAGCAGGTCGGGACAGTCCACCGGGGAGCTGTTTTTT. Its translation is CASRSGQSTGELFF.

This chain uses TRBV4-2 with TRBJ2-2; tentatively, D is TRBD1 or TRBD2 (5 bases each). This CDR3 is 18 amino acids long. Germline assignment: CDR1 LGHNA and CDR2 YNFKEQ. V lost 1 base and J lost 0, with 15 bases in between. CDR3 DNA: TGTGCCAGCAGCCAAGCCCGGGGCCAGGCCTCGAACACCGGGGAGCTGTTTTTT. This sequence encodes CASSQARGQASNTGELFF.

At least ten counts were recorded for this clonotype. The rearrangement links TRBV20-1 to TRBJ2-7; 10 bases are a match to TRBD1. The V gene's germline CDR1 is DFQATT and CDR2 SNEGSKA (reference sequence). This CDR3 is built from 14 residues. Trimming took 5 bases from V and 5 from J; bases not matched to a gene: 9. The CDR3: CSAFRDRGLDEQYF. The CDR3 DNA sequence: TGCAGTGCTTTCCGGGACAGGGGCCTCGACGAGCAGTACTTC.

For this clonotype: The junction and the germline gene differ at one end; a read error may be behind it. V usage is TRBV7-9 and J usage is TRBJ2-5, with 9 bases fitting TRBD1. The closer fit of TRBJ2-7 to the DNA end suggests the J call may be wrong. The germline V gene has CDR1 SEHNR and CDR2 FQNEAQ (reference sequence). There are 16 residues in the CDR3. The CDR3 nucleotides read TGTGCCAACAGCGTGGGACAGGGAAACCGGCGCAACGAGCAGTACTTC. Protein: CANSVGQGNRRNEQYF.